This TCR beta chain appears in the sequencing data of a study of cytomegalovirus exposure and HLA in healthy donors. This clone was recorded a few times. Its antigen remains unidentified. CDR1 and CDR2 (germline): SGDLS, YYNGEE. This CDR3 comprises 16 residues. Trimming took 0 bases from V and 0 from J; bases not matched to a gene: 3. The PCR was carried out with 60 Vbeta primers and 13 Jbeta primers. Generated by immunoSEQ multiplex PCR, the TCRdb table keeps only in-frame clones and is missing some. The table shows some 120,000 clones, with 75% to 80% occurring only once. Study-wide points: TCR beta V- and J-gene trimming, according to a later analysis, was linked to a missense DCLRE1C variant. By a later analysis, the bulk of CMV-associated TCR beta chains appeared HLA-restricted. Some V segments, including TRBV6-2 and TRBV6-3, were excluded as indistinguishable. A later analysis appeared to link common viral pathogens to several of the most significant clusters.

This chain connects TRBV9 to TRBJ2-1; 7 positions agree with TRBD1. The sample comprised PBMCs. The sequence was collected from a woman aged 40 to 50 in good health and CMV-seronegative. CDR3 protein: CASSVDRGSSYNEQFF. The CDR3 coding sequence is TGTGCCAGCAGCGTAGACAGGGGAAGCTCCTACAATGAGCAGTTCTTC.